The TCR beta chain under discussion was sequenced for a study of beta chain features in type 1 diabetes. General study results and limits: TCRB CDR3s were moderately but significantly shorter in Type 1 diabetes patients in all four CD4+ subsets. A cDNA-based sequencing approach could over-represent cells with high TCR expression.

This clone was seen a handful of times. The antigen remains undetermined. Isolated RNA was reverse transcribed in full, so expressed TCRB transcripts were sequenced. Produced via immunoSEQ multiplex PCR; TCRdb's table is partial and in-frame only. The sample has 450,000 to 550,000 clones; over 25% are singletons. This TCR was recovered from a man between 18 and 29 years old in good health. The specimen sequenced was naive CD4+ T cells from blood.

The CDR3 spells CASSIRWTGSSYNEQFF. CDR3 in DNA: TGTGCCAGCAGTATCCGCTGGACAGGGAGCTCCTACAATGAGCAGTTCTTC. The chain is built from TRBV28 and TRBJ2-1; the match to TRBD1 covers 8 bases. Germline-derived CDR1 and CDR2 are MDHEN and SYDVKM. The CDR3 length is 17 residues. Unmatched junction bases numbered 9, after V lost 5 bases and J lost 0 bases.